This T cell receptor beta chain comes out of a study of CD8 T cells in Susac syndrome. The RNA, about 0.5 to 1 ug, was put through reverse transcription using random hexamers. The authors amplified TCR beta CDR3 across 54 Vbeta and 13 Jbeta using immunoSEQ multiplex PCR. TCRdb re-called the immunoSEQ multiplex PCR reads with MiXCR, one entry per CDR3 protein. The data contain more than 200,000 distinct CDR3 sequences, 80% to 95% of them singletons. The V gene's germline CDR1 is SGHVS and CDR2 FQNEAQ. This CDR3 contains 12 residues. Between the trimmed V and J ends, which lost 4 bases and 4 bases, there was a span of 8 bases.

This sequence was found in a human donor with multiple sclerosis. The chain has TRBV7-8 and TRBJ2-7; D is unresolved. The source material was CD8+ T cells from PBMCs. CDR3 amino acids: CASSSPIYEQYF. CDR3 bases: TGTGCCAGCAGCTCTCCCATTTACGAGCAGTACTTC.